This note documents a single T cell receptor beta chain sequence. These data are taken from a study of blood T cell repertoires in COVID-19. The assay was immunoSEQ multiplex PCR, and TCRdb's table has in-frame clones only and misses some. The data hold 200,000 or so clones, with around 84% observed a single time. The length of the CDR3 is 15 residues. From germline, CDR1 is MNHEY and CDR2 SVGAGI. The V end lost 5 bases, the J end lost 5 bases, and 18 bases lay between the germline ends. The receptor was derived from a woman at least 80 years old with COVID-19, enrolled during active disease. The sequenced sample consisted of peripheral blood. This chain connects TRBV6-5 to TRBJ1-1, with D possibly TRBD1 on 5 matching bases. In DNA, the CDR3 is TGTGCCAGCAGTCGCCGACAGCCCAAGGGAACTGAAGCTTTCTTT. Translation gives CASSRRQPKGTEAFF.